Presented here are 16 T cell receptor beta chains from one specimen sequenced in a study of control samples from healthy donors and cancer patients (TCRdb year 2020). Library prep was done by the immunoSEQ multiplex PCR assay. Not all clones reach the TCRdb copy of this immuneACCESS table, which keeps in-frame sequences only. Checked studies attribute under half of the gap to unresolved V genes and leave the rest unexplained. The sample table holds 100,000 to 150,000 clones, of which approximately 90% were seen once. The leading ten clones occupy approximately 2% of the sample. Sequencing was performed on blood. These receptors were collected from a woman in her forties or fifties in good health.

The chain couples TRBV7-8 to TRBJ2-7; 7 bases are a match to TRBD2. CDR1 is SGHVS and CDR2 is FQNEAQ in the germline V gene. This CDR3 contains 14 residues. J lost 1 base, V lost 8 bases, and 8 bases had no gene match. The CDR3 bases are TGTGCCAGCGGGGCTAGCGGACTTTCCTACGAGCAGTACTTC. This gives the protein CASGASGLSYEQYF.

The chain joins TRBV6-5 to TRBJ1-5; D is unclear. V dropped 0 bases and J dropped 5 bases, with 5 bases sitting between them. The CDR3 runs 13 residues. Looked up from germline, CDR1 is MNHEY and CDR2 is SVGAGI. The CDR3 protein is CASSYSKDQPQHF. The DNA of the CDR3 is TGTGCCAGCAGTTACTCGAAGGATCAGCCCCAGCATTTT.

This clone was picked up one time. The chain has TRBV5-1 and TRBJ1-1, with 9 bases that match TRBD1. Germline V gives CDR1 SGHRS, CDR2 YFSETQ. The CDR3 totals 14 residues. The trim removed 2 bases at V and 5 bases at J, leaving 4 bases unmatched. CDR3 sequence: CASSLQGAATEAFF. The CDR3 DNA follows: TGCGCCAGCAGCTTACAGGGGGCTGCGACTGAAGCTTTCTTT.

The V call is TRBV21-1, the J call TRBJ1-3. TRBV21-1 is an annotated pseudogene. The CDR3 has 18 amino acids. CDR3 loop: CASSKRSRAEHSGNTIYF. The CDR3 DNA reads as TGTGCCAGCAGCAAACGGAGTCGGGCAGAGCACTCTGGAAACACCATATATTTT.

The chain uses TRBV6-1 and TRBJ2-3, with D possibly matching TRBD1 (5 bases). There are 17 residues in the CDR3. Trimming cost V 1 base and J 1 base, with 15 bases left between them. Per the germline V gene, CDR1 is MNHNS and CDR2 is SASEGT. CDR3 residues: CASSEDPQGWGTDTQYF. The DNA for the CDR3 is TGTGCCAGCAGTGAAGACCCGCAGGGATGGGGCACAGATACGCAGTATTTT.

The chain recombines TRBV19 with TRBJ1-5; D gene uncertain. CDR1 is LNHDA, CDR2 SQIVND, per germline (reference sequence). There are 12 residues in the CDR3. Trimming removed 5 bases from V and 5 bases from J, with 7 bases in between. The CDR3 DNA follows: TGTGCCAGTAGTTCCGGGCATCAGCCCCAGCATTTT. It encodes CASSSGHQPQHF.

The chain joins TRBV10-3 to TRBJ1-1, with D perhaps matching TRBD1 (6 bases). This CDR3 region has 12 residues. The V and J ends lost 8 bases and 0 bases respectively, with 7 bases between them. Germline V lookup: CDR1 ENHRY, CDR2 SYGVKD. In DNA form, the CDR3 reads TGTGCCATCGGACAGCTGAACACTGAAGCTTTCTTT. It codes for CAIGQLNTEAFF.

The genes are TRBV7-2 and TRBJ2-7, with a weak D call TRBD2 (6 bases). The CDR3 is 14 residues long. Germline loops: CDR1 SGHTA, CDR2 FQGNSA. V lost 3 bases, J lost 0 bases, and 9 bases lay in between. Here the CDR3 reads CASSFGGSSYEQYF. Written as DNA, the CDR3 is TGTGCCAGCAGCTTTGGGGGGTCCTCCTACGAGCAGTACTTC.

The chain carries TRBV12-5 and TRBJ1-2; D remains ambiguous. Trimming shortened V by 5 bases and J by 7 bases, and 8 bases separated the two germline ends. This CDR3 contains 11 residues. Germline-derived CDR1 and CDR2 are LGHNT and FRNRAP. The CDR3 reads CASGQISGYTF. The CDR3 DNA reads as TGTGCTAGTGGTCAAATCTCTGGCTACACCTTC.

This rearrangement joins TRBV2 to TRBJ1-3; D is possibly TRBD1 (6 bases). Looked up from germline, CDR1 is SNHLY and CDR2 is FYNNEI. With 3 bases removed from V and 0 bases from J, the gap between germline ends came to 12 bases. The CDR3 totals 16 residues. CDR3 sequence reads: CASSEWVDSSGNTIYF. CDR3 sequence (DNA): TGTGCCAGCAGTGAGTGGGTGGACAGCTCTGGAAACACCATATATTTT.

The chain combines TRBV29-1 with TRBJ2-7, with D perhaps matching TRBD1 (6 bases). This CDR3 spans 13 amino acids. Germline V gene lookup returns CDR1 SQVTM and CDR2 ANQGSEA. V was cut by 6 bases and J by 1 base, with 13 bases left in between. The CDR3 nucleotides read TGCAGCGTAGCAGGGGTTTGGTCCTACGAGCAGTACTTC. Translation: CSVAGVWSYEQYF.

The CDR3 region has the DNA TGTGCCAGCAGCTTAACCGGGACAGATAAAGATGGCTACACCTTC. This codes for CASSLTGTDKDGYTF. This chain joins TRBV7-8 and TRBJ1-2; TRBD1 matches 7 bases. The CDR3 is made up of 15 amino acids. V lost 2 bases and J lost 6; bases outside the gene matches: 9. CDR1 and CDR2 (germline): SGHVS, FQNEAQ.

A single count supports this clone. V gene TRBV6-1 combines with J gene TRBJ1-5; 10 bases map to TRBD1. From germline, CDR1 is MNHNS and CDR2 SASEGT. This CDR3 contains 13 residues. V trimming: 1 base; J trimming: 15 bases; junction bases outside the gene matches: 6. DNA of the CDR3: TGTGCCAGCAGTGAAGTAGGAGGACAGGGGGGGCATTTT. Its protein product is CASSEVGGQGGHF.

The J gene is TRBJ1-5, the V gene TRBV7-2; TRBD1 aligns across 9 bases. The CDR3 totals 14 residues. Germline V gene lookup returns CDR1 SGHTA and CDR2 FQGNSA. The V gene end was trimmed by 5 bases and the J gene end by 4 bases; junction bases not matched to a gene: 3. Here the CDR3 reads CASSRDRVNQPQHF. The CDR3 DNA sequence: TGTGCCAGCAGCCGGGACAGGGTTAATCAGCCCCAGCATTTT.

CDR3 in amino acids: CASSLAASGGTDTQYF. The CDR3 DNA reads as TGCGCCAGCAGCTTGGCGGCTAGCGGCGGCACAGATACGCAGTATTTT. This chain joins TRBV5-1 and TRBJ2-3; 7 positions match TRBD2. The V gene end was trimmed by 0 bases and the J gene end by 1 base; junction bases not matched to a gene: 5. This CDR3 is built from 16 residues. CDR1 and CDR2 from the germline V gene are SGHRS and YFSETQ.

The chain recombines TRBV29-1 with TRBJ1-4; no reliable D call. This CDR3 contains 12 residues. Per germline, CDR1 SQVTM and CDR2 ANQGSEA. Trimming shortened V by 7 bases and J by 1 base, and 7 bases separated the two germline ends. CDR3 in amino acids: CSGAQTNEKLFF. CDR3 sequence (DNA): TGCAGCGGGGCCCAAACTAATGAAAAACTGTTTTTT.